This entry describes one TCR beta chain. Method: immunoSEQ multiplex PCR; TCRdb's copy keeps in-frame clones and lacks some. The table shows 150,000 or so clones, with 85% to 90% occurring only once. This entry is derived from a study of control samples from healthy donors and cancer patients. The CDR3 contains 14 residues. Looked up from germline, CDR1 is MDHEN and CDR2 is SYDVKM. The J segment lost 6 bases and the V segment lost 4 bases, leaving 6 bases of the junction unmatched. This receptor was taken from a woman in her 30s in good health. The chain joins TRBV28 to TRBJ2-1, with 7 bases fitting TRBD2. The sequencing input was blood. CDR3 nucleotide sequence: TGTGCCAGCAGTTCTAGCGGAGATTCCAATGAGCAGTTCTTC. This translates into CASSSSGDSNEQFF.